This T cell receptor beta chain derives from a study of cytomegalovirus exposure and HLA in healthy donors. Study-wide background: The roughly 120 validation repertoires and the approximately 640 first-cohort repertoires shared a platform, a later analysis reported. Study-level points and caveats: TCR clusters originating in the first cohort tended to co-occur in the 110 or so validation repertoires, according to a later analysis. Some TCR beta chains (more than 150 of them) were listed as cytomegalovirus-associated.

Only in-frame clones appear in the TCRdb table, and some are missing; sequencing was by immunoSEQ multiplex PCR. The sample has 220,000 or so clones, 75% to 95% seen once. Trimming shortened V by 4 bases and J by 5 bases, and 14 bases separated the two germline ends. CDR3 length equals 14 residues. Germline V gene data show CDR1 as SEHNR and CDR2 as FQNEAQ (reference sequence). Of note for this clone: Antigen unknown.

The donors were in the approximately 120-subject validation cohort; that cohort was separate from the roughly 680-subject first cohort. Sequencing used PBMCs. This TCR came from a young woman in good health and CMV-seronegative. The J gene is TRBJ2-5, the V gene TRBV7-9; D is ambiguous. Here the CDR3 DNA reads TGTGCCAGCAGCTCCGGTTGGGTCGGGGAGACCCAGTACTTC. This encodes CASSSGWVGETQYF.